A single sample is the source of the 19 T cell receptor beta chains below, sequenced in a study of Ad26.COV2.S vaccination and SARS-CoV-2 variants. Clones were read by immunoSEQ multiplex PCR, and TCRdb kept only the in-frame ones, dropping some. Of some 450,000 clones detected, about nine tenths appear once; the ten largest clones hold approximately 4.5%. The treatment denotes: some 20 received Ad26.COV2.S at low or high dose, single or two shots; roughly 5 received placebo; per-sample allocation not given. After the first vaccine or placebo injection, samples were drawn on day 63. Sequencing was performed on peripheral blood, taken in a trial of Ad26.COV2.S vaccine versus placebo. The origin of the receptors is a person between 18 and 65 years old who received the Ad26.COV2.S COVID-19 vaccine or a placebo.

The J gene is TRBJ2-2, the V gene TRBV5-1; 8 nucleotides match TRBD1. Losses at the gene ends were 9 bases for V and 1 base for J; bases not matched to a gene: 8. The CDR3 totals 15 residues. The germline gives CDR1 SGHRS, CDR2 YFSETQ. CDR3: CATTATGENTGELFF. CDR3 sequence (DNA): TGCGCCACTACGGCGACAGGGGAGAACACCGGGGAGCTGTTTTTT. Full variable domain (rest looked up from reference TRBV5-1 and TRBJ2-2): KAGVTQTPRYLIKTRGQQVTLSCSPISGHRSVSWYQQTPGQGLQFLFEYFSETQRNKGNFPGRFSGRQFSNSRSEMNVSTLELGDSALYLCATTATGENTGELFFGEGSRLTVL.

The chain carries TRBV4-3 and TRBJ2-5; 9 bases are shared with TRBD1. The CDR3 runs to 15 residues. The V segment lost 0 bases and the J segment 5 bases; nucleotides outside the gene matches: 4. Germline CDR1 reads LGHNA; CDR2 reads YSLEER. CDR3 region: CASSQDGTGSETQYF. The CDR3 coding sequence is TGCGCCAGCAGCCAAGATGGGACAGGGTCTGAGACCCAGTACTTC.

The J gene is TRBJ2-3, the V gene TRBV28; 7 positions agree with TRBD2. V gave up 5 bases and J gave up 4 bases; unmatched junction bases: 6. CDR1 is MDHEN and CDR2 is SYDVKM in the germline V gene. The length of the CDR3 is 14 residues. The CDR3, as DNA: TGTGCCAGCAGTCTCCGGGACTATTCAGATACGCAGTATTTT. Residues: CASSLRDYSDTQYF.

This chain's CDR3 is CASSPDRSTYEQYF. DNA for the CDR3: TGTGCCAGCAGCCCGGACAGGTCAACCTACGAGCAGTACTTC. V is TRBV7-9 and J is TRBJ2-7; 7 bases line up with TRBD1. After removal of 5 bases from V and 2 bases from J, the junction contained 6 bases not matched to a gene. Germline CDR1 reads SEHNR; CDR2 reads FQNEAQ (reference sequence). The CDR3 runs 14 residues. The whole variable domain, remainder taken from reference TRBV7-9 and TRBJ2-7, is DTGVSQNPRHKITKRGQNVTFRCDPISEHNRLYWYRQTLGQGPEFLTYFQNEAQLEKSRLLSDRFSAERPKGSFSTLEIQRTEQGDSAMYLCASSPDRSTYEQYFGPGTRLTVT.

With regard to this clone: This specimen includes other DNA sequences encoding the same CDR3. This chain uses TRBV19 with TRBJ2-1; D may be TRBD1 (6 bases). The CDR3 extends over 14 amino acids. With 3 bases removed from V and 2 bases from J, the gap between germline ends came to 8 bases. Germline values: CDR1 LNHDA, CDR2 SQIVND (reference sequence). CDR3 DNA: TGTGCCAGTAGTATTAGGACAGCCTACAATGAGCAGTTCTTC. Amino acid sequence: CASSIRTAYNEQFF.

Remarks on this clone: Sequence at one end of the junction differs from germline and may be a read error. The chain links TRBV24-1 to TRBJ2-3; no firm D call. Looked up from germline, CDR1 is KGHDR and CDR2 is SFDVKD. This CDR3 is built from 14 residues. The CDR3 protein is CATSDQWTAETQYF. CDR3 bases: TGTGCCACCAGTGACCAGTGGACCGCAGAAACGCAGTATTTT.

The rearrangement uses TRBV11-1 and TRBJ2-1; 13 bases agree with TRBD2. CDR3 length: 16 residues. Germline V CDR1 and CDR2: SGHAT, FQDESV (reference sequence). Losses at the gene ends were 3 bases for V and 6 bases for J; bases not matched to a gene: 5. The CDR3 here is CASSFLTSGRSNEQFF. CDR3 nucleotides: TGTGCCAGCAGCTTTTTGACTAGCGGGAGGTCCAATGAGCAGTTCTTC.

The V call is TRBV5-6, the J call TRBJ2-1; tentatively, D is TRBD1 or TRBD2 (6 bases each). The CDR3 sequence is 15 residues long. Germline CDR1 is SGHDT and CDR2 is YYEEEE. The germline V and J ends were trimmed by 1 base and 7 bases, with 15 bases remaining between them. The CDR3 loop is CASSLPTGRSNEQFF. CDR3 DNA sequence: TGTGCCAGCAGCTTGCCCACAGGGAGGTCGAATGAGCAGTTCTTC. Using reference TRBV5-6 and TRBJ2-1 for the parts outside the CDR3, the full variable domain is DAGVTQSPTHLIKTRGQQVTLRCSPKSGHDTVSWYQQALGQGPQFIFQYYEEEERQRGNFPDRFSGHQFPNYSSELNVNALLLGDSALYLCASSLPTGRSNEQFFGPGTRLTVL.

The V call is TRBV9, the J call TRBJ2-2; possible D gene TRBD2, 6 bases. Trimming stripped 4 bases from V and 6 bases from J, with 7 bases between. CDR1 and CDR2 from the germline V gene are SGDLS and YYNGEE. The CDR3 has 12 residues. CDR3 protein: CASSPGAGELFF. The CDR3 DNA reads TGTGCCAGCAGCCCGGGGGCCGGGGAGCTGTTTTTT.

The genes are TRBV28 and TRBJ2-7; unclear D gene. The CDR3 is 15 residues long. The V gene's germline CDR1 is MDHEN and CDR2 SYDVKM. The V gene lost 5 bases and the J gene lost 1 base, with 15 bases spanning the gap. CDR3 DNA sequence: TGTGCCAGCAGTCCTCCCCTCCTACAATCCTACGAGCAGTACTTC. It yields the protein CASSPPLLQSYEQYF.

On this clone: The identical CDR3 is also encoded by other nucleotide sequences in the sample. The chain combines TRBV28 with TRBJ1-1, with no clear D. There are 14 residues in the CDR3. Trimming shortened V by 2 bases and J by 1 base, and 8 bases separated the two germline ends. Germline CDR1 and CDR2: MDHEN and SYDVKM. The DNA of the CDR3 is TGTGCCAGCAGTTTACTATCGCGGAACACTGAAGCTTTCTTT. This codes for CASSLLSRNTEAFF.

The chain uses TRBV28 and TRBJ1-4, with D uncertain. The germline V and J ends were trimmed by 7 bases and 10 bases, with 13 bases remaining between them. The CDR3 runs 12 residues. In germline, CDR1 is MDHEN, CDR2 SYDVKM. The CDR3 DNA reads as TGTGCCAGCACCATCTTGGGTGGAAAACTGTTTTTT. It specifies CASTILGGKLFF.

This clone was counted a single time. J is TRBJ2-1 and V is TRBV7-2; weak D call: TRBD2 (5 bases). CDR1 is SGHTA and CDR2 is FQGNSA in the germline V gene. The V gene lost 1 base and the J gene lost 7 bases, with 8 bases spanning the gap. The CDR3 covers 13 residues. The CDR3 DNA follows: TGTGCCAGCAGCTTAGAACTAGTGAATGAGCAGTTCTTC. Translating gives CASSLELVNEQFF.

The chain has TRBV20-1 and TRBJ2-7; D gene ambiguous. The germline gives CDR1 DFQATT, CDR2 SNEGSKA (reference sequence). Deletions cut 1 base from V and 6 bases from J, with 7 bases between. The CDR3 has 11 residues. The CDR3 nucleotides read TGCAGTGCTAGAGCAGACCTCGAGCAGTACTTC. Protein: CSARADLEQYF.

In its sample, this clone was seen once. The chain joins TRBV27 to TRBJ2-7; TRBD1 might be the D (5 bases). The CDR3 loop spans 14 amino acids. Germline V gives CDR1 MNHEY, CDR2 SMNVEV (reference sequence). Trimming took 3 bases from V and 5 from J, leaving 14 bases between them. CDR3 protein: CASSLVQGVNEQYF. In DNA, the CDR3 is TGTGCCAGCAGTTTGGTCCAAGGGGTCAACGAGCAGTACTTC.

The chain is built from TRBV12-3 or TRBV12-4 and TRBJ1-1, with D perhaps matching TRBD1 (6 bases). The CDR3 consists of 13 residues. V lost 6 bases and J lost 6, with 14 bases in between. CDR3 sequence reads: CASSWGGASEAFF. The CDR3 DNA follows: TGTGCCAGCAGCTGGGGGGGGGCATCTGAAGCTTTCTTT.

CDR3 bases: TGTGCCAGCAGCTTGGCGGGTAGATCCTACGAGCAGTACTTC. It translates to CASSLAGRSYEQYF. The V and J genes are TRBV5-6 and TRBJ2-7; D is uncertain. The CDR3 extends over 14 amino acids. The germline V and J ends were trimmed by 0 bases and 1 base, with 8 bases remaining between them. The germline gives CDR1 SGHDT, CDR2 YYEEEE.

This chain uses TRBV7-2 with TRBJ1-3; 8 nucleotides match TRBD1. Losses at the gene ends were 5 bases for V and 8 bases for J; bases not matched to a gene: 11. This CDR3 has 15 amino acids. Germline V gives CDR1 SGHTA, CDR2 FQGNSA. This CDR3 is CASSPRRTGPHTIYF. CDR3 nucleotides: TGTGCCAGCAGCCCCCGCCGGACAGGGCCACACACCATATATTTT.

On this clone: Other DNA sequences in the sample encode the same CDR3. This CDR3 is CAISESSNYGYTF. The CDR3 DNA reads as TGTGCCATCAGTGAGTCTAGTAACTATGGCTACACCTTC. This chain uses TRBV10-3 with TRBJ1-2; D uncertain. With 0 bases removed from V and 1 base from J, the gap between germline ends came to 3 bases. Looked up from germline, CDR1 is ENHRY and CDR2 is SYGVKD. The CDR3 is 13 residues long.